Presented here are 5 T cell receptor beta chains from one specimen sequenced in a study of blood T cell repertoires in COVID-19. Method: immunoSEQ multiplex PCR; TCRdb's copy keeps in-frame clones and lacks some. The table shows around 92,000 clones, with roughly 86% occurring only once. The source material was peripheral blood. The receptor source for this set is a woman between 55 and 75 years old in a cohort sampled during active or convalescent COVID-19.

This chain connects TRBV18 to TRBJ1-6; D ambiguous. Trimming stripped 0 bases from V and 7 bases from J, with 13 bases between. Looked up from germline, CDR1 is KGHSH and CDR2 is LQKENI. CDR3 length: 16 amino acids. DNA of the CDR3: TGTGCCAGCTCACCACCATCGACACCAAGGAATTCACCCCTCCACTTT. Residues: CASSPPSTPRNSPLHF.

CDR3: CASSYGRLADTQYF. The CDR3 coding sequence is TGTGCCAGCAGTTACGGGCGGCTAGCGGATACGCAGTATTTT. The rearrangement joins TRBV6-6 to TRBJ2-3; possible D gene TRBD2, 6 bases. From germline, CDR1 is MNHNY and CDR2 SVGAGI (reference sequence). V was clipped by 2 bases and J by 6 bases, with 12 bases between them. The CDR3 has 14 residues.

The chain carries TRBV3-1 (or the pseudogene TRBV3-2) and TRBJ2-5; 11 nucleotides align to TRBD2. The CDR3 runs to 15 residues. V was clipped by 3 bases and J by 2 bases; unmatched bases: 2. The V gene's germline CDR1 is LGHDT and CDR2 YNNKEL (reference sequence). The CDR3: CASSQGLAAQETQYF. In DNA form, the CDR3 reads TGTGCCAGCAGCCAGGGACTAGCGGCTCAAGAGACCCAGTACTTC.

V usage is TRBV12-5 and J usage is TRBJ2-1; TRBD2 matches 8 bases. CDR1 LGHNT and CDR2 FRNRAP come from the germline V gene. V was pared by 6 bases and J by 7 bases, with 5 bases of the junction left unmatched. The CDR3 loop spans 13 amino acids. In nucleotides, the CDR3 is TGTGCTAGTGGAATAAGCGGGGGTAATGAGCAGTTCTTC. Translation gives CASGISGGNEQFF.

V is TRBV11-2 and J is TRBJ2-4; D not resolved. Per germline, CDR1 SGHAT and CDR2 FQNNGV. The V end was cut by 4 bases, the J end by 0 bases, with 7 bases between. This CDR3 region has 14 residues. CDR3 nucleotides: TGTGCCAGCAGCTCCCGACTAGCCAAAAACATTCAGTACTTC. Residues: CASSSRLAKNIQYF.